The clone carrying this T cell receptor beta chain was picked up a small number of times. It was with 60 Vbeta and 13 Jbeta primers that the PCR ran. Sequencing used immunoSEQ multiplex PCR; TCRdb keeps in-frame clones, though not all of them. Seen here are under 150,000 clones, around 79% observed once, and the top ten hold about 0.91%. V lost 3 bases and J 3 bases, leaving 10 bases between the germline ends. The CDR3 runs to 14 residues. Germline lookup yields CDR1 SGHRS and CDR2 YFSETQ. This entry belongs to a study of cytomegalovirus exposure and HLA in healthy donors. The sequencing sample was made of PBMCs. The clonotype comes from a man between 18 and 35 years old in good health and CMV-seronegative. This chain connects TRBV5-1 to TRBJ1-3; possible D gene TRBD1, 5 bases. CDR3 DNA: TGCGCCAGCAGCTCGGGACTTATTGGAAACACCATATATTTT. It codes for CASSSGLIGNTIYF. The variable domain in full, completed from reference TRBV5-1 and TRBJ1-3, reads KAGVTQTPRYLIKTRGQQVTLSCSPISGHRSVSWYQQTPGQGLQFLFEYFSETQRNKGNFPGRFSGRQFSNSRSEMNVSTLELGDSALYLCASSSGLIGNTIYFGEGSWLTVV.